This entry features one T cell receptor (beta chain) sequence. Its binding antigen is unknown. No much larger clone is present one base from it, and per-base qualities are unavailable. Using the deep immunoSEQ assay, multiplex PCR amplified TCR CDR3 regions from genomic DNA. For each cell subset, the extracted genomic DNA was distributed evenly across all wells of several immunoSEQ 96-well plates, and each plate served as one replicate. For sorted subsets, approximately 190 ng of genomic DNA, equivalent to roughly 30,000 T cell genomes, went into each replicate PCR. The purified libraries were quantified using a Qubit 3.0 fluorometer, sized with a Bioanalyzer 2100, and then quantified again using the KAPA Library Quantification kit. Every immunoSEQ 96-well plate was sequenced on a dedicated single-read 150-cycle Illumina NextSeq 550 flow cell. The paper's processing steps were these. The immunoSEQ output contained only junctional sequences without quality scores, so filtering could not match that applied to full-length reads. To assign V/J genes and CDR3, sequences were annotated using PyIR, a Python wrapper for IgBLAST v1.9, with IMGT germline references. Reads were removed for weak V/J assignments (E-value above 1e-6), missing CDR3, stop codons, out-of-frame junctions, or ambiguous translated residues. V3J clonotypes were defined as sequences sharing an identical inferred V gene, J gene, and CDR3 amino acid sequence. Percentage overlap between repertoires was computed as shared unique clonotypes divided by the size of the smaller repertoire. Repertoire richness was assessed with RTK rarefaction, the Chao1 estimator, and Recon v2.1 estimates of unobserved clonotypes. Generation probabilities for all TCRbeta clonotypes obtained by the gDNA method from a handful of donors were computed using OLGA. Not all clones reach the TCRdb copy of this immuneACCESS table, which keeps in-frame sequences only. Checked studies attribute under half of the gap to unresolved V genes and leave the rest unexplained. D and trimming were read from the DNA, whereas the V and J calls and clone size are those reported in that table. This sample holds hundreds of thousands of clones; approximately 79% were observed only once. Of the sample, around 1.6% falls within the top ten clones.

These data originate in a study of shared clonotypes between healthy human individuals (TCRdb year 2020). Some background on the complete study: Three men and a couple of women, aged 18 to 49 years, made up the cohort. For each donor, CD4 naive and CD4 memory were each run on three plates, CD8 naive on two plates, and CD8 memory on one plate. The study deeply sequenced blood TCR repertoires of five healthy adults to estimate repertoire size and the extent of clonotype sharing between individuals. To increase sequencing depth and limit assay-specific biases, TCR repertoire library preparation and sequencing were carried out by different laboratories using diverse techniques. Leukapheresis yielded between about 0.85 and 10 billion PBMCs per donor.

Inclusive of the bounding cysteine and phenylalanine, the CDR3 is 15 residues long. The DNA shown is the 45-base CDR3, in frame from base 1. From the germline V gene, CDR1 is SGHRS and CDR2 is YFSETQ. From V the trimming removes 4 bases and from J it removes 6 bases, while the gene matches leave 11 bases of the junction unaccounted for. The donors were healthy, HIV-negative adults who had no recently reported acute infections or vaccinations. Every donor was a Caucasian adult residing in Nashville, Tennessee, USA. CD4+ T cells were enriched through magnetic negative selection, after which naive cells were positively selected on CD45RA and the remaining negative fraction served as the memory subset. Blood was collected by leukapheresis, and PBMCs were isolated by Ficoll-Histopaque density gradient centrifugation and then cryopreserved in liquid nitrogen vapor phase. Purity and quantity of every magnetically sorted T cell population were checked by analytical flow cytometry. Genomic DNA was isolated from every sorted fraction and measured by UV absorbance on a Nanodrop 2000c.

General conclusions and limits of the study: Naive subsets generally had larger estimated clonotype richness than memory subsets. Sampling was restricted to blood, and TCR repertoires in tissues likely differ from the TCR repertoires found in blood. Compared with non-shared clonotypes, the clonotypes found in all four sorted-subset donors had higher generation probabilities. Even with the large sequencing depth, rarefaction of the sorted-subset datasets indicated that sequencing was incomplete. Because the study included a small number of donors, the genetic and exposure-history diversity represented was limited. Pairwise subsampling indicated that sequencing depth was expected to affect the degree of clonotype sharing among donors. Across a few donors, approximately 5% of naive CD4, roughly 3.5% of naive CD8, 2.3% of memory CD4, and about 0.44% of memory CD8 clonotypes were shared.

The source is a woman aged 25 to 39 in good health. Sequencing was carried out using memory CD4+ T cells sorted from blood. Explained via the paper, the cell subset or site label denotes: CD45RA-negative fraction. The chain was built from TRBV5-1 and TRBJ2-3; 7 bases in between match TRBD2. The DNA is as follows: TGCGCCAGCAGCCCTGGTGCCCCGGGGGGTGATACGCAGTATTTT. This codes for CASSPGAPGGDTQYF.